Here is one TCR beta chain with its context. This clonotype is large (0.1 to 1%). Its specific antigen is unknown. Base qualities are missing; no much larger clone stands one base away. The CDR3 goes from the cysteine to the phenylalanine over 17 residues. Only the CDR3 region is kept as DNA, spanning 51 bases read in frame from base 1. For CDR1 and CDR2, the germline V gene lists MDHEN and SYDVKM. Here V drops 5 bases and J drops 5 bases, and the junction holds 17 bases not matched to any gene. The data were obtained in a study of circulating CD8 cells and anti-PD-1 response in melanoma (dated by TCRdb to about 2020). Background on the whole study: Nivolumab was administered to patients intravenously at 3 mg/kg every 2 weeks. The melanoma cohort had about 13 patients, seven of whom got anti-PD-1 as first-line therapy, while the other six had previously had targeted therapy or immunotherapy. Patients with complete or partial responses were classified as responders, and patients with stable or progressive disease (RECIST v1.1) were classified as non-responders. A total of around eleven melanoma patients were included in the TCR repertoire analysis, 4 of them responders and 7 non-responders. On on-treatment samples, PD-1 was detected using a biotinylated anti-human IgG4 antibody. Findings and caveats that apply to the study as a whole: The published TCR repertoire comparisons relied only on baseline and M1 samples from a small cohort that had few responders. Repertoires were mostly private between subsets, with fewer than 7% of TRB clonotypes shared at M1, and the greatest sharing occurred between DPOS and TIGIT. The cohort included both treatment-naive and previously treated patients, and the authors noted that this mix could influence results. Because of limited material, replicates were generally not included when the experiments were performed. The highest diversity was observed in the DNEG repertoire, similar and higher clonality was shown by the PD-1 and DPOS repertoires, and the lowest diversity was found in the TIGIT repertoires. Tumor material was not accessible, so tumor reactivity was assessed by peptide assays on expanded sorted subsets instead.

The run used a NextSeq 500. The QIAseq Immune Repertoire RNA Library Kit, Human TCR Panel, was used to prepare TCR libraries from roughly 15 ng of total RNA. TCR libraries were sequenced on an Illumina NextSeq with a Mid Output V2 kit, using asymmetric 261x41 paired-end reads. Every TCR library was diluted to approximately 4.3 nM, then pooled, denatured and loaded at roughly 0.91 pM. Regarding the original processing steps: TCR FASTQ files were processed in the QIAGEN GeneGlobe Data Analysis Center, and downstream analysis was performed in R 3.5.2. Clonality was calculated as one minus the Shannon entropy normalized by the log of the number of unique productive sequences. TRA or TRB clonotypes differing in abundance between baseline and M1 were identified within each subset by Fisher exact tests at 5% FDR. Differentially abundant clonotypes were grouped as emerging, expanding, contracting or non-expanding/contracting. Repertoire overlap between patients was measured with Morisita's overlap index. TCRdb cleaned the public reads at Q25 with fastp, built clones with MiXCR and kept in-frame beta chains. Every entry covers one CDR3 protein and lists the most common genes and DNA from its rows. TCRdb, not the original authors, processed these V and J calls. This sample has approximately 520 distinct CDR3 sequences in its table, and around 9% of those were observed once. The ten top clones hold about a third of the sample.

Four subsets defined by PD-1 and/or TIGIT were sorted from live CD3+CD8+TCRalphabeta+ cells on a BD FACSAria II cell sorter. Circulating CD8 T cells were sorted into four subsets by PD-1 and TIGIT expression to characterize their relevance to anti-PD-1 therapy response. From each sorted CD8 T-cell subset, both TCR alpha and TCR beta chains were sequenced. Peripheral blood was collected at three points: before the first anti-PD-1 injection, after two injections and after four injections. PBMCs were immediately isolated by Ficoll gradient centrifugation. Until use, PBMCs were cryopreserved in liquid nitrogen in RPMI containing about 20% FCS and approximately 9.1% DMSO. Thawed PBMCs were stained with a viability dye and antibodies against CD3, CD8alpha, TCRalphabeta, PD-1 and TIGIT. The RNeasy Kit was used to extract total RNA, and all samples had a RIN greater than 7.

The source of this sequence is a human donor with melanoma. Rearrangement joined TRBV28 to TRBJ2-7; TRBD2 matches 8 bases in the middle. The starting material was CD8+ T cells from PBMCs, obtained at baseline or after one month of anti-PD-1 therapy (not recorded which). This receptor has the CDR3 CASSATAGGEIVDEQYF. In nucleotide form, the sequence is TGTGCCAGCAGTGCCACGGCGGGGGGAGAGATCGTAGACGAGCAGTACTTC. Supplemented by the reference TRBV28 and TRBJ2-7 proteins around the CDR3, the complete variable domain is DVKVTQSSRYLVKRTGEKVFLECVQDMDHENMFWYRQDPGLGLRLIYFSYDVKMKEKGDIPEGYSVSREKKERFSLILESASTNQTSMYLCASSATAGGEIVDEQYFGPGTRLTVT.